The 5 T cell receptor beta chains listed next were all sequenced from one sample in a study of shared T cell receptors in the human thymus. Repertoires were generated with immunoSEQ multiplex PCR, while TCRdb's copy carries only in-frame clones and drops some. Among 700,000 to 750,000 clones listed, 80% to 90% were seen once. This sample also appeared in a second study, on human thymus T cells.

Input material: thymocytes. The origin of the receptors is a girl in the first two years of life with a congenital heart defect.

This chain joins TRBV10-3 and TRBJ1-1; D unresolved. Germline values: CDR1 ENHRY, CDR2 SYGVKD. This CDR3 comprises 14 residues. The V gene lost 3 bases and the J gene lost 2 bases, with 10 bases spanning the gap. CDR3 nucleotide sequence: TGTGCCATCAGTGATGCCCCGCTAAACACTGAAGCTTTCTTT. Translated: CAISDAPLNTEAFF.

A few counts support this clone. CDR3 coding DNA: TGCGCCAGCAGCCACGGACAGGGAGGAGTTTTCACCAGAGACACTGAAGCTTTCTTT. Its protein is CASSHGQGGVFTRDTEAFF. This rearrangement joins TRBV4-1 to TRBJ1-1, with 8 bases matching TRBD1. Germline-derived CDR1 and CDR2 are MGHRA and YSYEKL. The V gene end was trimmed by 3 bases and the J gene end by 3 bases; junction bases not matched to a gene: 18. This CDR3 spans 19 amino acids.

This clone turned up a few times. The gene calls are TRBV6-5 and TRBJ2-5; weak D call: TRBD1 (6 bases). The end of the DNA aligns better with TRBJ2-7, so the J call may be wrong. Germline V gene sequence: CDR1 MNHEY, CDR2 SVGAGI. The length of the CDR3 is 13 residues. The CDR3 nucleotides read TGTGCCAGCAGCCATACAGGGTTTCACGAGCAGTACTTC. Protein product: CASSHTGFHEQYF.

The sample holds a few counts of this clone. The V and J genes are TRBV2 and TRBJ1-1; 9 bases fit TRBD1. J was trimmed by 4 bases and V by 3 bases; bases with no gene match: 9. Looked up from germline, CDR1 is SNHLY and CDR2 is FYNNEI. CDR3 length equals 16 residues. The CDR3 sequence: CASSDKVGQGRTEAFF. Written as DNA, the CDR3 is TGTGCCAGCAGTGACAAGGTGGGACAGGGCCGCACTGAAGCTTTCTTT.

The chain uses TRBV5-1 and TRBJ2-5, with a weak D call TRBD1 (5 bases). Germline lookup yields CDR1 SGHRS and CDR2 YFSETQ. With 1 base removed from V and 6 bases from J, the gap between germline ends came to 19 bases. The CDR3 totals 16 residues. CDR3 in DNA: TGCGCCAGCAGCTTGACAATCGGGCAGGGTGGGAAGACCCAGTACTTC. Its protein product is CASSLTIGQGGKTQYF.